These 28 T cell receptor beta chains were all obtained from the same sample, sequenced in a study of cytomegalovirus exposure and HLA in healthy donors. TCRdb keeps only in-frame clones here, not all; method: immunoSEQ multiplex PCR. The sample holds 150,000 or so clones, 85% to 90% seen once. The specimen was PBMCs. These receptors originate from a woman in her twenties or thirties in good health and CMV-seropositive.

J is TRBJ2-2 and V is TRBV2; 10 nucleotides line up with TRBD2. This CDR3 is 15 amino acids long. The germline V gene has CDR1 SNHLY and CDR2 FYNNEI. Trimming cost V 8 bases and J 4 bases; bases outside gene matches: 7. The CDR3 DNA reads TGTGCCAGCGGCCTAGCGGGAGCCTCCACCGGGGAGCTGTTTTTT. It codes for CASGLAGASTGELFF.

The rearrangement links TRBV2 to TRBJ2-3; 8 bases align to TRBD2. The CDR3 loop spans 16 amino acids. CDR1 SNHLY and CDR2 FYNNEI come from the germline V gene. The V and J ends lost 6 bases and 2 bases, in that order; junction bases with no gene match: 10. The CDR3 region is CASRGRGANPTDTQYF. The CDR3 nucleotides are TGTGCCAGCAGGGGGCGGGGGGCCAACCCCACAGATACGCAGTATTTT.

The J gene is TRBJ2-3, the V gene TRBV28, with 10 bases fitting TRBD2. Trimming took 1 base from V and 6 from J; bases not matched to a gene: 10. CDR1 is MDHEN, CDR2 SYDVKM, per germline. This CDR3 has 17 amino acids. CDR3 coding DNA: TGTGCCAGCAGTTTATTCGGAGCGGGAGGGCCTCGGGATACGCAGTATTTT. Protein sequence: CASSLFGAGGPRDTQYF.

V and J are TRBV12-5 and TRBJ2-5, with a weak D call TRBD1 (7 bases). The CDR3 length is 11 residues. Germline V gene sequence: CDR1 LGHNT, CDR2 FRNRAP. CDR3 DNA sequence: TGTGTCTTCAGGGGGGAGGAGACCCAGTACTTC. As protein: CVFRGEETQYF. The full variable domain, rest sourced from reference TRBV12-5 and TRBJ2-5, is DARVTQTPRHKVTEMGQEVTMRCQPILGHNTVFWYRQTMMQGLELLAYFRNRAPLDDSGMPKDRFSAEMPDATLATLKIQPSEPRDSAVYFCVFRGEETQYFGPGTRLLVL.

The chain carries TRBV5-4 and TRBJ2-6; D is perhaps TRBD2 (6 bases). The length of the CDR3 is 16 residues. CDR1 SGHNT and CDR2 YYREEE come from the germline V gene (reference sequence). Trimming left V 9 bases short and J 0 bases short, with 16 bases between. DNA of the CDR3: TGTGCCATCCTATGGAGGGGAGACTCTGGGGCCAACGTCCTGACTTTC. Amino acids: CAILWRGDSGANVLTF.

This clone appeared a single time. This rearrangement joins TRBV6-7 to TRBJ2-6, with 10 bases lining up with TRBD1. TRBV6-7 is classed as an ORF, of uncertain function. The J segment lost 1 base and the V segment lost 2 bases, leaving 11 bases of the junction unmatched. This CDR3 is built from 20 residues. The DNA for the CDR3 is TGTGCCAGCAGTTACGCCCGACAGGGGGCTGACCCTTCTGGGGCCAACGTCCTGACTTTC. Protein: CASSYARQGADPSGANVLTF.

The chain carries TRBV18 and TRBJ2-1; 10 positions match TRBD2. V trimming: 2 bases; J trimming: 7 bases; junction bases outside the gene matches: 5. The germline gives CDR1 KGHSH, CDR2 LQKENI. The CDR3 consists of 15 residues. CDR3 in DNA: TGTGCCAGCTCACCAACGGGACTAGCGATTAATGAGCAGTTCTTC. Residues: CASSPTGLAINEQFF.

The chain combines TRBV6-5 with TRBJ1-2, with 7 bases matching TRBD1. This CDR3 contains 14 residues. Germline V lookup: CDR1 MNHEY, CDR2 SVGAGI. V shed 5 bases, J shed 6 bases, and the junction held 9 bases outside the gene matches. The CDR3 loop is CASSTVDRANGYTF. CDR3 DNA: TGTGCCAGCAGTACGGTCGACAGGGCTAATGGCTACACCTTC.

This chain links TRBV5-1 with TRBJ1-6; 7 positions match TRBD1. Germline CDR1 and CDR2: SGHRS and YFSETQ. J was trimmed by 3 bases and V by 0 bases; bases with no gene match: 0. There are 15 residues in the CDR3. CDR3 loop: CASSLGQGYNSPLHF. In DNA, the CDR3 is TGCGCCAGCAGCTTGGGACAGGGCTATAATTCACCCCTCCACTTT.

The genes are TRBV6-1 and TRBJ1-5; TRBD1 matches 9 bases. The ends lost 5 bases at V and 6 bases at J; junction bases unmatched: 5. The CDR3 is made up of 14 amino acids. Germline CDR1 and CDR2: MNHNS and SASEGT. CDR3 nucleotides: TGTGCCAGCAGTAACGGACAGGGGAGTCAGCCCCAGCATTTT. This encodes CASSNGQGSQPQHF.

CDR3 region: CASSVGPSGRGTGELFF. The CDR3, as DNA: TGTGCCAGCAGCGTAGGCCCTAGCGGGAGGGGTACCGGGGAGCTGTTTTTT. This chain connects TRBV9 to TRBJ2-2; 12 positions agree with TRBD2. V was pared by 0 bases and J by 5 bases, with 5 bases of the junction left unmatched. CDR3 length: 17 residues. Per germline, CDR1 SGDLS and CDR2 YYNGEE.

The genes are TRBV14 and TRBJ2-1; the D is unclear. Deletions cut 4 bases from V and 2 bases from J, with 6 bases between. The CDR3 has 13 amino acids. The germline CDR1 and CDR2 sequences are SGHDN and FVKESK. CDR3 residues: CASSPQTYNEQFF. The CDR3, as DNA: TGTGCCAGCAGCCCACAGACCTACAATGAGCAGTTCTTC.

The rearrangement uses TRBV2 and TRBJ1-5, with no clear D. V shed 3 bases and J shed 5 bases, with 8 bases lying between them. The CDR3 consists of 13 residues. In germline, CDR1 is SNHLY, CDR2 FYNNEI. CDR3 residues: CASSDLRHQPQHF. In DNA, the CDR3 is TGTGCCAGCAGTGACCTACGCCATCAGCCCCAGCATTTT.

The J gene is TRBJ1-4, the V gene TRBV28, with 11 bases fitting TRBD1. Germline CDR1 and CDR2: MDHEN and SYDVKM. The CDR3 has 17 residues. The V gene end was trimmed by 5 bases and the J gene end by 6 bases; junction bases not matched to a gene: 11. CDR3 residues: CASSPVGQGGFDEKLFF. The CDR3 DNA sequence: TGTGCCAGCAGTCCCGTGGGACAGGGGGGTTTTGATGAAAAACTGTTTTTT.

The chain recombines TRBV7-9 with TRBJ2-6; D might be TRBD1 (5 bases). Per the germline V gene, CDR1 is SEHNR and CDR2 is FQNEAQ (reference sequence). The CDR3 has 17 residues. Trimming took 5 bases from V and 2 from J, leaving 16 bases between them. The CDR3 here is CASSPRRTQPGANVLTF. CDR3 sequence (DNA): TGTGCCAGCAGCCCGAGGCGGACACAGCCTGGGGCCAACGTCCTGACTTTC.

As concerns this clone: Different DNA sequences within this sample yield the same CDR3. The chain is built from TRBV5-1 and TRBJ2-5; TRBD1 might be the D (6 bases). V lost 4 bases to trimming and J lost 5 bases, with 12 bases between them. CDR1 is SGHRS and CDR2 is YFSETQ in the germline V gene. The CDR3 covers 13 residues. As DNA, the CDR3 is TGCGCCAGCAGCCCAACAGGGTTGGAGACCCAGTACTTC. This gives the protein CASSPTGLETQYF.

This chain uses TRBV28 with TRBJ1-2, with TRBD1 as a possible D gene (5 bases). Germline V gene lookup returns CDR1 MDHEN and CDR2 SYDVKM. V was pared by 3 bases and J by 4 bases, with 15 bases between. The CDR3 totals 15 residues. The CDR3 protein is CASSFSSQVAYGYTF. As DNA, the CDR3 is TGTGCCAGCAGTTTTTCATCACAGGTCGCCTATGGCTACACCTTC.

V usage is TRBV4-1 and J usage is TRBJ2-1; D is perhaps TRBD2 (6 bases). The CDR3 is made up of 16 amino acids. Germline CDR1 is MGHRA and CDR2 is YSYEKL. Trimming took off 0 bases at V and 0 bases at J, with 9 bases between the two ends. CDR3 in amino acids: CASSQEGGVSYNEQFF. The CDR3 DNA follows: TGCGCCAGCAGCCAAGAGGGCGGGGTCTCCTACAATGAGCAGTTCTTC.

The chain links TRBV10-3 to TRBJ2-7; TRBD2 aligns across 12 bases. CDR1 and CDR2 (germline): ENHRY, SYGVKD. The V and J ends lost 10 bases and 3 bases, in that order; junction bases with no gene match: 4. The CDR3 covers 13 residues. CDR3 sequence reads: CATTTSGSYEQYF. DNA for the CDR3: TGTGCCACCACGACTAGCGGGAGCTACGAGCAGTACTTC.

The rearrangement links TRBV5-1 to TRBJ1-2; 12 positions agree with TRBD1. This CDR3 comprises 14 residues. Germline CDR1 reads SGHRS; CDR2 reads YFSETQ. The ends lost 6 bases at V and 7 bases at J; junction bases unmatched: 7. CDR3 coding DNA: TGCGCCAGCAACCCGGGACAGGGGGCGAGTGGCTACACCTTC. Its protein product is CASNPGQGASGYTF.

The chain links TRBV7-9 to TRBJ2-3; the match to TRBD1 covers 7 bases. V lost 5 bases and J lost 0; bases outside the gene matches: 5. This CDR3 contains 15 residues. Germline lookup yields CDR1 SEHNR and CDR2 FQNEAQ (reference sequence). The CDR3 DNA reads as TGTGCCAGCAGCCTCGACAGGGCCAGCACAGATACGCAGTATTTT. Translation gives CASSLDRASTDTQYF.

This chain uses TRBV29-1 with TRBJ2-7; possibly TRBD2 for D (5 bases). The germline gives CDR1 SQVTM, CDR2 ANQGSEA. The ends were cut back, 2 bases at V and 3 bases at J, with 11 bases in the middle. The CDR3 length is 13 residues. Here the CDR3 reads CSVESWESYEQYF. The CDR3 DNA sequence: TGCAGCGTTGAAAGCTGGGAGAGCTACGAGCAGTACTTC.

V and J are TRBV29-1 and TRBJ2-3; D not resolved. This CDR3 spans 16 amino acids. Trimming shortened V by 1 base and J by 2 bases, and 16 bases separated the two germline ends. Germline lookup yields CDR1 SQVTM and CDR2 ANQGSEA. This CDR3 is CSVEGGTALNTDTQYF. The CDR3 nucleotides read TGCAGCGTTGAAGGTGGTACAGCTTTGAACACAGATACGCAGTATTTT.

This clone turned up a few times. The V and J genes are TRBV5-1 and TRBJ1-2; D gene ambiguous. Germline V gene lookup returns CDR1 SGHRS and CDR2 YFSETQ. The V end was cut by 4 bases, the J end by 6 bases, with 19 bases between. CDR3 size: 15 residues. CDR3 in amino acids: CASSPGLAAGDGYTF. CDR3 sequence (DNA): TGCGCCAGCAGCCCCGGTCTAGCGGCCGGGGATGGCTACACCTTC.

The CDR3 nucleotides read TGTGCCAGCAGCTTGGACACATACGGCCAAGAGACCCAGTACTTC. It yields the protein CASSLDTYGQETQYF. This rearrangement joins TRBV7-8 to TRBJ2-5, with D tentatively TRBD1 (5 bases). Trimming removed 3 bases from V and 1 base from J, with 12 bases in between. The germline V gene has CDR1 SGHVS and CDR2 FQNEAQ. The CDR3 covers 15 residues.

CDR3 region: CASTPTSGKYEQYF. The CDR3 region has the DNA TGCGCCAGCACTCCGACTAGCGGGAAATACGAGCAGTACTTC. The gene calls are TRBV5-1 and TRBJ2-7, with TRBD2 matching 11 bases. Germline CDR1 SGHRS, CDR2 YFSETQ. The CDR3 runs 14 residues. J was trimmed by 4 bases and V by 6 bases; bases with no gene match: 6.

The rearrangement links TRBV28 to TRBJ1-3; D may be TRBD1 (5 bases). The CDR3 has 16 amino acids. The germline V gene encodes CDR1 MDHEN and CDR2 SYDVKM. The V end lost 6 bases, the J end lost 2 bases, and 17 bases lay between the germline ends. DNA of the CDR3: TGTGCCAGCAGGCGAACTGGGACTGTCGCTGGAAACACCATATATTTT. Translation: CASRRTGTVAGNTIYF.

The chain recombines TRBV6-4 with TRBJ1-5, with D perhaps TRBD1 (6 bases). This CDR3 spans 18 amino acids. Trimming shortened V by 6 bases and J by 0 bases, and 21 bases separated the two germline ends. Germline CDR1 reads MRHNA; CDR2 reads SNTAGT. This CDR3 is CASRPRTDRTISNQPQHF. DNA for the CDR3: TGTGCCAGCAGACCTAGGACAGACCGTACTATTAGCAATCAGCCCCAGCATTTT.